Detailed here is one TCR beta chain. Germline CDR1 is SNHLY and CDR2 is FYNNEI. The V end was cut by 7 bases, the J end by 1 base, with 10 bases between. The CDR3 spans 14 residues. The sample belongs to a study of OX40 agonist ivuxolimab in advanced cancers. Study background: Patients were dosed intravenously with ivuxolimab at 0.01 to 10 mg/kg every 2 weeks.

Some clones are missing from TCRdb's copy, which holds only in-frame ones; the method was immunoSEQ multiplex PCR. The repertoire includes roughly 92,000 clones, around 80% of them detected once, and roughly 5.5% sits in the top ten. The chain joins TRBV2 to TRBJ2-2; D gene unclear. Material: CD4+ or CD8+ T cells sorted from blood, obtained in a trial of the OX40 agonist ivuxolimab. This sequence originates from an adult with an advanced solid tumor such as melanoma, head and neck, liver or kidney cancer. The CDR3 reads CASKNGLNTGELFF. CDR3 coding DNA: TGTGCCAGCAAGAACGGTTTGAACACCGGGGAGCTGTTTTTT.